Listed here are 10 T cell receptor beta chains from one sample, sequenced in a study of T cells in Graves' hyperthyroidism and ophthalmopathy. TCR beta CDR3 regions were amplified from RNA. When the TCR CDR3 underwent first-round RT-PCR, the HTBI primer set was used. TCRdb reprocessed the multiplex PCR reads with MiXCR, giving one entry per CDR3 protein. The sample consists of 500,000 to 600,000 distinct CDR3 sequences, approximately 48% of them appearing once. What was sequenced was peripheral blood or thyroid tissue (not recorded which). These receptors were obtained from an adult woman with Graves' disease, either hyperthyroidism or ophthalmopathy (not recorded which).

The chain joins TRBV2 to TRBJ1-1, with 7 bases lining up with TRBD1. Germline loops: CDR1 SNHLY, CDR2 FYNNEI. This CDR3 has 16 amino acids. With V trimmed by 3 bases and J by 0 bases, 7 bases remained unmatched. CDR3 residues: CASSESWGQLNTEAFF. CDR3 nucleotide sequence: TGTGCCAGCAGTGAGTCGTGGGGACAGTTGAACACTGAAGCTTTCTTT.

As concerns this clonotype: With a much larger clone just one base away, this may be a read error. The CDR3, as DNA: TGTGCCAGCAGCCCCAGTCGGTCCACGGGGGAGACCCAGTACTTC. This sequence encodes CASSPSRSTGETQYF. J is TRBJ2-5 and V is TRBV5-4; possibly TRBD2 for D (5 bases). The germline V gene encodes CDR1 SGHNT and CDR2 YYREEE (reference sequence). The CDR3 has 15 residues. Between the trimmed V and J ends, which lost 4 bases and 5 bases, there was a span of 18 bases.

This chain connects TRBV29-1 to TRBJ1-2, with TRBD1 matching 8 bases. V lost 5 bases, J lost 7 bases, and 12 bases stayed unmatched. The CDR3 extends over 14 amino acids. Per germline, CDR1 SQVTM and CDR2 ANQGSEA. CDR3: CSVQPGQGLGGYTF. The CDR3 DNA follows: TGCAGCGTTCAACCCGGACAGGGTCTTGGTGGCTACACCTTC. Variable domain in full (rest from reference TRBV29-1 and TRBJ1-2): SAVISQKPSRDICQRGTSLTIQCQVDSQVTMMFWYRQQPGQSLTLIATANQGSEATYESGFVIDKFPISRPNLTFSTLTVSNMSPEDSSIYLCSVQPGQGLGGYTFGSGTRLTVV.

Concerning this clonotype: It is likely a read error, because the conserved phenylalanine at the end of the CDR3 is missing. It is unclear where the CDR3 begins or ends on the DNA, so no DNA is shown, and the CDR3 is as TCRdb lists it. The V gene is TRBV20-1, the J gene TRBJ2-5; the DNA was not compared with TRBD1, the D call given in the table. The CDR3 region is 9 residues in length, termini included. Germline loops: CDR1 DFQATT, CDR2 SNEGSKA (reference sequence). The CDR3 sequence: CSARKGQGV.

The CDR3 spells CASSLPAGGSPYEQYF. In DNA form, the CDR3 reads TGTGCCAGCAGCCTCCCCGCGGGAGGGTCGCCCTACGAGCAGTACTTC. The V call is TRBV25-1, the J call TRBJ2-7, with 9 bases lining up with TRBD2. Germline CDR1 reads MGHDK; CDR2 reads SYGVNS. The length of the CDR3 is 16 residues. The ends lost 6 bases at V and 2 bases at J; junction bases unmatched: 11.

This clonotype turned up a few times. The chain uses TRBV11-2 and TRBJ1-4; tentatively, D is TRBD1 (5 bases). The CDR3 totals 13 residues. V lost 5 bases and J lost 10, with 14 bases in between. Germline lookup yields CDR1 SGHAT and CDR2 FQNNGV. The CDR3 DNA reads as TGTGCCAGCAGCGACGGGGGGAAACGAAAACTGTTTTTT. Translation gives CASSDGGKRKLFF.

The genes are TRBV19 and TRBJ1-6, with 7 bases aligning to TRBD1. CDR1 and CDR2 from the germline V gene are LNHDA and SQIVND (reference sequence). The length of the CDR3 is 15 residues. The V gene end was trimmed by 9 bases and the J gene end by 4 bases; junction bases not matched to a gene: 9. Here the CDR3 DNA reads TGTGCCAGCAAATCACCGGGACAGTATAATTCACCCCTCCACTTT. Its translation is CASKSPGQYNSPLHF.

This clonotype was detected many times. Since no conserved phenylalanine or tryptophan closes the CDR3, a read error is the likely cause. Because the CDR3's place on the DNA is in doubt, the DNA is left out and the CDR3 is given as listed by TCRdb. CDR3 sequence: CASSLVLA. V gene TRBV5-1 combines with J gene TRBJ1-3. The germline V gene has CDR1 SGHRS and CDR2 YFSETQ. Ends included, the CDR3 has 8 residues.

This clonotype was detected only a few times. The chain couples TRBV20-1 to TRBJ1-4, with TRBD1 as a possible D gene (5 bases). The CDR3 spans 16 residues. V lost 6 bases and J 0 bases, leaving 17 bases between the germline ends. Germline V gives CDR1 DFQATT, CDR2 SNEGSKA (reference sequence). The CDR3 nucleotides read TGCAGTGCCACAGACGGGGGGATTGCAACTAATGAAAAACTGTTTTTT. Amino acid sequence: CSATDGGIATNEKLFF.

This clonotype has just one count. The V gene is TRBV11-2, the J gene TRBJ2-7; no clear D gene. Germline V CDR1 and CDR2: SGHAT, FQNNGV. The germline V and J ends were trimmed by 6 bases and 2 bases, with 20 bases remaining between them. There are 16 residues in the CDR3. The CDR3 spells CASSPASRQSAYEQYF. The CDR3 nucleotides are TGTGCCAGCAGTCCAGCCAGCCGCCAATCAGCCTACGAGCAGTACTTC.